This TCR beta chain comes out of a study of T cells in pancreatic ductal adenocarcinoma. Findings and limits, study-wide: Comparisons of tumor and blood clonality may show falsely lower tumor diversity. No significant tumor-blood clonality difference; means were about 0.11 and 0.072. The resected pancreatic cancer cohort was biased toward the minority with early-stage disease.

Deletions cut 5 bases from V and 7 bases from J, with 20 bases between. The CDR3 is 14 residues long. Germline lookup yields CDR1 GTSNPN and CDR2 SVGIG (reference sequence). The selected patients with pancreatic ductal adenocarcinoma had surgery but no neoadjuvant therapy. Some clones are missing from TCRdb's copy, which holds only in-frame ones; the method was immunoSEQ multiplex PCR. This sample yields more than 15,000 clones, of which 88% are seen a single time; 0.94% belongs to the top ten. In the case of this clone: Its matching antigen is unknown.

The receptor was isolated from a human donor with pancreatic ductal adenocarcinoma. The chain uses TRBV30 and TRBJ1-1; D perhaps matches TRBD1 (6 bases). The material sequenced was PBMCs. CDR3 in DNA: TGTGCCTGGGGGGGGGAGGGGGAGAGTGATGAAGCTTTCTTT. Residues: CAWGGEGESDEAFF. Based on the CDR3 plus reference TRBV30 and TRBJ1-1, the full variable domain is SQTIHQWPATLVQPVGSPLSLECTVEGTSNPNLYWYRQAAGRGLQLLFYSVGIGQISSEVPQNLSASRPQDRQFILSSKKLLLSDSGFYLCAWGGEGESDEAFFGQGTRLTVV.